The clone carrying this T cell receptor (beta chain) was picked up a small number of times. What it binds is not known. The data stem from a study of T cell responses to AZD1222 COVID-19 vaccine. Produced via immunoSEQ multiplex PCR; TCRdb's table is partial and in-frame only. In the table there are about 210,000 clones, approximately 94% of which are singletons. V was shortened by 0 bases and J by 4 bases, with 7 bases between the two germline ends. This CDR3 has 14 amino acids. From germline, CDR1 is MNHEY and CDR2 SVGEGT. General study results and limits: Unmutated variant regions reportedly attract nearly half of all spike-specific TCRs. Donors were chiefly white British, with a greater number of females, and clonal diversity was perhaps underestimated. Across spike, vaccine-associated CD4 TCRs were found, dominant at 160-218 and 743-854. Without day 14 samples, only post-peak T cell repertoires were studied.

The chain uses TRBV6-2 or TRBV6-3 and TRBJ1-5; D ambiguous. The sample in question was peripheral blood, obtained 28 days after the second dose of the MenACWY control vaccine. The receptor comes from an adult who received the MenACWY meningococcal vaccine as a control. CDR3 DNA sequence: TGTGCCAGCAGTTACTCTGGGCAGAATCAGCCCCAGCATTTT. This codes for CASSYSGQNQPQHF.